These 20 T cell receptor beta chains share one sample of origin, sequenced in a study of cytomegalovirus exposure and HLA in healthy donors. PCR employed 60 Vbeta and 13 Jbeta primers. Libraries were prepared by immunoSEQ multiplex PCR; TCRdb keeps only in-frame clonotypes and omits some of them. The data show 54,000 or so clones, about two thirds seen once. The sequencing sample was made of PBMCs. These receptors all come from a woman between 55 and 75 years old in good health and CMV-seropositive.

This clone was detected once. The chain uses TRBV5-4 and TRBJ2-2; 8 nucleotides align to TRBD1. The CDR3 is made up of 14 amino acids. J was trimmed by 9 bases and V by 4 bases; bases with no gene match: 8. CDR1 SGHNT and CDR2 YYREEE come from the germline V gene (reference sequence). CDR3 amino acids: CASSVDRGSRELFF. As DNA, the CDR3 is TGTGCCAGCAGCGTCGACAGGGGATCCAGGGAGCTGTTTTTT. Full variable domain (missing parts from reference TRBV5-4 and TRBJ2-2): ETGVTQSPTHLIKTRGQQVTLRCSSQSGHNTVSWYQQALGQGPQFIFQYYREEENGRGNFPPRFSGLQFPNYSSELNVNALELDDSALYLCASSVDRGSRELFFGEGSRLTVL.

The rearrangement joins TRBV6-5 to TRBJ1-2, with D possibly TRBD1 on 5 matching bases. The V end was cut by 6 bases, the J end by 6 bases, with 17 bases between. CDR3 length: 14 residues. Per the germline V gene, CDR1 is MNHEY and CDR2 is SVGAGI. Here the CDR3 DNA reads TGTGCCAGCAGCCCAGGGCCCCAGGACCATGGCTACACCTTC. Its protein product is CASSPGPQDHGYTF.

The CDR3 loop reads CASSQDPRVGNEKLFF. The CDR3 DNA is TGCGCCAGCAGCCAAGATCCACGGGTGGGTAATGAAAAACTGTTTTTT. The V gene is TRBV4-3, the J gene TRBJ1-4; D not resolved. This CDR3 has 16 amino acids. Deletions cut 0 bases from V and 4 bases from J, with 12 bases between. Germline V lookup: CDR1 LGHNA, CDR2 YSLEER.

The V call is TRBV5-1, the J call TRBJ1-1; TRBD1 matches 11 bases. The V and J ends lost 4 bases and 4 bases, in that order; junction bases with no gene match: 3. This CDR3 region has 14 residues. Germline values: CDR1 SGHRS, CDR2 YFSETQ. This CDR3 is CASSTGTGGTEAFF. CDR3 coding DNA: TGCGCCAGCAGCACCGGGACAGGGGGCACTGAAGCTTTCTTT.

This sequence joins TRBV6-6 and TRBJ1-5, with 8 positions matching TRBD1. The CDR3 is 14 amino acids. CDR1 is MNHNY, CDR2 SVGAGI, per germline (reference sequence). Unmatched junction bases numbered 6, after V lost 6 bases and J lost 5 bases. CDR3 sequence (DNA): TGTGCCAGCAGGGAGGGACAGGTCGATCAGCCCCAGCATTTT. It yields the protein CASREGQVDQPQHF.

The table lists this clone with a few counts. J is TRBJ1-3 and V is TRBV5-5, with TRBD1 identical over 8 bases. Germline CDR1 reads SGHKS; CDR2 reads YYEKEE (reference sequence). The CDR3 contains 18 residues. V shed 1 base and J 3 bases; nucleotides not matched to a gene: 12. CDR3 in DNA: TGTGCCAGCAGCTTGTGGGGACAGGCCTTTCTTCTTGGAAACACCATATATTTT. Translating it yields CASSLWGQAFLLGNTIYF.

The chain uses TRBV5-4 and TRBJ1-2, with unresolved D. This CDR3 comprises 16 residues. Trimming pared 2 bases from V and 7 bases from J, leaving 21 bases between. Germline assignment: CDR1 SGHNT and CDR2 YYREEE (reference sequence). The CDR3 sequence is CASSFVDLAAPSGYTF. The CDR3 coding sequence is TGTGCCAGCAGCTTCGTGGATTTGGCAGCGCCTTCTGGCTACACCTTC.

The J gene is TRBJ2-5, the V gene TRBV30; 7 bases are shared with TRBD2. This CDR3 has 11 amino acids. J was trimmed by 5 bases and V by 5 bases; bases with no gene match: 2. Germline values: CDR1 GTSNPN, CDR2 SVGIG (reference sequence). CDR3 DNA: TGTGCCTGGGGACTAGAGGAGACCCAGTACTTC. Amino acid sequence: CAWGLEETQYF.

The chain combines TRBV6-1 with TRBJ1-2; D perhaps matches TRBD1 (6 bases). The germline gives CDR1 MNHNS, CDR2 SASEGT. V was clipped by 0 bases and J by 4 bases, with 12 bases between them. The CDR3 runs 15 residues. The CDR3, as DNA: TGTGCCAGCAGTGAAGCCGAAGACAGGTTCTATGGCTACACCTTC. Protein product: CASSEAEDRFYGYTF.

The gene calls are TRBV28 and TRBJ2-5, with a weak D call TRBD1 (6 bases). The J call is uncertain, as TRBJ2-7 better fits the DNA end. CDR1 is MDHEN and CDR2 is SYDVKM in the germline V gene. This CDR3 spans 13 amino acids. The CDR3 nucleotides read TGTGCCAGCAGTTCGGACAGATTCTACGAGCAGTACTTC. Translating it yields CASSSDRFYEQYF.

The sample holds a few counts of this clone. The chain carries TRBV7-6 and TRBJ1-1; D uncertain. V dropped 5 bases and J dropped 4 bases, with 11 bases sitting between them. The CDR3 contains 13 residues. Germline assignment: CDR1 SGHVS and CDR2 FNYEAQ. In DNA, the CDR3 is TGTGCCAGCAGCCCTACCGAGGGCACTGAAGCTTTCTTT. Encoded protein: CASSPTEGTEAFF.

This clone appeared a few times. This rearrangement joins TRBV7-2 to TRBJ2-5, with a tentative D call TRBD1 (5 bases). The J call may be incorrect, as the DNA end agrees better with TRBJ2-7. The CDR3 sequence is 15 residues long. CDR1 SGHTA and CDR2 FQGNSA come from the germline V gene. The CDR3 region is CASSLAQKGAYEQYF. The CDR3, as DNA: TGTGCCAGCAGCTTAGCCCAGAAAGGGGCCTACGAGCAGTACTTC.

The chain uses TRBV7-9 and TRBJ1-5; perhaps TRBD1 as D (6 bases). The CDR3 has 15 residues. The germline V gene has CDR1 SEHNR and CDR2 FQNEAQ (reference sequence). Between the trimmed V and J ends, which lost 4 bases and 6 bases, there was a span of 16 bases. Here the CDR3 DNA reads TGTGCCAGCAGCTCGGGTGGGGGCTCCGGTCAGCCCCAGCATTTT. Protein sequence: CASSSGGGSGQPQHF. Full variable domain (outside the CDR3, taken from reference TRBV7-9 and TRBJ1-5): DTGVSQNPRHKITKRGQNVTFRCDPISEHNRLYWYRQTLGQGPEFLTYFQNEAQLEKSRLLSDRFSAERPKGSFSTLEIQRTEQGDSAMYLCASSSGGGSGQPQHFGDGTRLSIL.

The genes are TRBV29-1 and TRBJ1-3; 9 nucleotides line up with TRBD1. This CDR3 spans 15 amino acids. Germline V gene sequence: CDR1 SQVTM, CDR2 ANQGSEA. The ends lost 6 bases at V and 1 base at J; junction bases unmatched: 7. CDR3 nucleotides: TGCAGCGTAGGAACCGGGACAGGGTCTGGAAACACCATATATTTT. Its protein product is CSVGTGTGSGNTIYF.

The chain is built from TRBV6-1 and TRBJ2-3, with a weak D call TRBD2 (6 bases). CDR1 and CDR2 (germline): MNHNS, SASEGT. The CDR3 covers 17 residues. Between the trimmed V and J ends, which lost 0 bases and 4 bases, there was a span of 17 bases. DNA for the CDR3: TGTGCCAGCAGTGAAGCGGGAGGTGGCGGAGTGTCAGATACGCAGTATTTT. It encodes CASSEAGGGGVSDTQYF.

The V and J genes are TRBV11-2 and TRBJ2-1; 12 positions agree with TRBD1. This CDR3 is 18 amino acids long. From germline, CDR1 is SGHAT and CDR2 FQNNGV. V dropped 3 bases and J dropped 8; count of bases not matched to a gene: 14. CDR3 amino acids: CASSFTRDRGPSLYEQFF. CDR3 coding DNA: TGTGCCAGCAGCTTTACCCGGGACAGGGGGCCAAGTTTGTATGAGCAGTTCTTC.

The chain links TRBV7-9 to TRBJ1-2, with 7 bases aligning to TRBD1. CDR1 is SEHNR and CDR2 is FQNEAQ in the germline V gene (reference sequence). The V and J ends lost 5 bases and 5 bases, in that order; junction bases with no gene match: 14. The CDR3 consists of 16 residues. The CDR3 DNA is TGTGCCAGCAGCCTATCCTACACAGGGGCCTATTATGGCTACACCTTC. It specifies CASSLSYTGAYYGYTF.

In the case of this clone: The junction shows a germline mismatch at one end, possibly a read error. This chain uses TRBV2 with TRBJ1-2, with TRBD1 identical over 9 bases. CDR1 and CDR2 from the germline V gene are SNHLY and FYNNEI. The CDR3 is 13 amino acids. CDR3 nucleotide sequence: TGTGCCAGCAGGGACAGGGGTAACGATGGCTACACCTTC. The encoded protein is CASRDRGNDGYTF. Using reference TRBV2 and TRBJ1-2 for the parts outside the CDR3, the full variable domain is EPEVTQTPSHQVTQMGQEVILRCVPISNHLYFYWYRQILGQKVEFLVSFYNNEISEKSEIFDDQFSVERPDGSNFTLKIRSTKLEDSAMYFCASRDRGNDGYTFGSGTRLTVV.

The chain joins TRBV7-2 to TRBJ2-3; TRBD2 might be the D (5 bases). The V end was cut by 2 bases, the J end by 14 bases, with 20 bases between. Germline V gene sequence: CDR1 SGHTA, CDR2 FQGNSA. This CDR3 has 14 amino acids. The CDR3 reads CASSLWGRGQVVYF. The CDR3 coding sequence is TGTGCCAGCAGCTTATGGGGTCGAGGGCAGGTGGTGTATTTT.

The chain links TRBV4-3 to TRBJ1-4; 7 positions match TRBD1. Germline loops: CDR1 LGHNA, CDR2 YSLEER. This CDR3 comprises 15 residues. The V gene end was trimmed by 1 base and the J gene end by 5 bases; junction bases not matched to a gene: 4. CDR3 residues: CASSQGGTANEKLFF. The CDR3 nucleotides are TGCGCCAGCAGCCAAGGCGGGACAGCAAATGAAAAACTGTTTTTT.